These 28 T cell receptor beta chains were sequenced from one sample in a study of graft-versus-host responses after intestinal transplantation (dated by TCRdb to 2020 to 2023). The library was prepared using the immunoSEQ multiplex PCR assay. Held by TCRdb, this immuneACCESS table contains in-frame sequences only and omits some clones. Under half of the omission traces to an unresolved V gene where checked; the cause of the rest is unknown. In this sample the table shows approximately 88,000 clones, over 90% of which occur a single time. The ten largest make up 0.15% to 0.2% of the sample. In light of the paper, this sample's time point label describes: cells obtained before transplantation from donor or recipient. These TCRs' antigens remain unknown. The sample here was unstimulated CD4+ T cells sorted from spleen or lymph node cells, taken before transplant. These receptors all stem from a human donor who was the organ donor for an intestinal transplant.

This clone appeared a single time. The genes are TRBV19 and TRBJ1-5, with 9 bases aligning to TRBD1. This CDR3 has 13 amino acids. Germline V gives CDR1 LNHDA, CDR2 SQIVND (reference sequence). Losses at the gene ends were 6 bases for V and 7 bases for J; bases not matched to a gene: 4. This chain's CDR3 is CASSTGGRQPQHF. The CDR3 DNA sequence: TGTGCCAGTAGCACAGGGGGCAGGCAGCCCCAGCATTTT.

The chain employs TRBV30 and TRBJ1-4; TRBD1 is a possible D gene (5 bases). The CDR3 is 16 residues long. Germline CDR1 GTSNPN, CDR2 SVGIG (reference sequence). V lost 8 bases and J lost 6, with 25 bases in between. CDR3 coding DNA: TGTGCCGGGCGGGGCGGGGTGCGGGGCGATTATGAAAAACTGTTTTTT. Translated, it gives CAGRGGVRGDYEKLFF.

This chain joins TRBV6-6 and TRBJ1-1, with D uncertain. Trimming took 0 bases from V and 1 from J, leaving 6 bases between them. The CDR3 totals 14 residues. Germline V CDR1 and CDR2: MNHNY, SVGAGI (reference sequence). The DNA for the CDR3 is TGTGCCAGCAGTTACTCAATGAAGAACACTGAAGCTTTCTTT. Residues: CASSYSMKNTEAFF.

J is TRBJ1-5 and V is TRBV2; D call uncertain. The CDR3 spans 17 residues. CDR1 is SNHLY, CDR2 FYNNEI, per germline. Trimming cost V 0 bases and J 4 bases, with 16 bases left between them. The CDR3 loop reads CASSEAGSQEGNQPQHF. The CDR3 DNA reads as TGTGCCAGCAGTGAAGCGGGGTCCCAGGAGGGAAATCAGCCCCAGCATTTT.

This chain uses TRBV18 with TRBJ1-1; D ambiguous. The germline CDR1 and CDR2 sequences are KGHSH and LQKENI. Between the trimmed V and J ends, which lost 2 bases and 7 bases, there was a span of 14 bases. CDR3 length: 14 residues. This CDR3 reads CASSPFDKGGEAFF. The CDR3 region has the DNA TGTGCCAGCTCACCATTTGATAAGGGCGGTGAAGCTTTCTTT.

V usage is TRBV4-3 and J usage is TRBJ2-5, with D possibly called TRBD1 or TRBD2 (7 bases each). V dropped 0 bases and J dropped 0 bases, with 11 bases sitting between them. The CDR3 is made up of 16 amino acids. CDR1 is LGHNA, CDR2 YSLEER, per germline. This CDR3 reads CASSQDRGGHQETQYF. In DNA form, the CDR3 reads TGCGCCAGCAGCCAAGACAGGGGGGGCCACCAAGAGACCCAGTACTTC.

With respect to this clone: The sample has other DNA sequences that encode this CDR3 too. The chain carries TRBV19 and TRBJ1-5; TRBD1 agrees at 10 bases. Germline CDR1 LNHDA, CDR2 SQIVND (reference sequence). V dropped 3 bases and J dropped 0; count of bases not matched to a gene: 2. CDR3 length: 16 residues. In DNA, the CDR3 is TGTGCCAGTAGTATTTGGACAGGGGGTAGCAATCAGCCCCAGCATTTT. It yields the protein CASSIWTGGSNQPQHF.

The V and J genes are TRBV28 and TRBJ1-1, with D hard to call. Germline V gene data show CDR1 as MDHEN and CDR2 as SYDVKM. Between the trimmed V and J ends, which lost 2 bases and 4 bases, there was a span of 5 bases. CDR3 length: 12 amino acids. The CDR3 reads CASSLLTTEAFF. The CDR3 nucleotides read TGTGCCAGCAGTTTACTCACCACTGAAGCTTTCTTT.

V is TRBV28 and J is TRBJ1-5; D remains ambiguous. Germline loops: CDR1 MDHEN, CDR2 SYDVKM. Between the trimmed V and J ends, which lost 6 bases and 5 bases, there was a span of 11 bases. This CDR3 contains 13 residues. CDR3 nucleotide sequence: TGTGCCAGCAGGCCCGACATTGATCAGCCCCAGCATTTT. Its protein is CASRPDIDQPQHF.

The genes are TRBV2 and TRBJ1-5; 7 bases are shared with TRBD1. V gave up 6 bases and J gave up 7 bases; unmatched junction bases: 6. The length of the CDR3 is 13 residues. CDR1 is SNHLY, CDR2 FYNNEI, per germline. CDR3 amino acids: CASRDRESQPQHF. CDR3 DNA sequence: TGTGCCAGCAGAGACAGGGAATCGCAGCCCCAGCATTTT.

Here the CDR3 DNA reads TGTGCCAGTAGCCCGGGACTCCCGGGGCCTGGTGAAGCTTTCTTT. This encodes CASSPGLPGPGEAFF. The V call is TRBV19, the J call TRBJ1-1; TRBD1 is a possible D gene (5 bases). The V end was cut by 6 bases, the J end by 7 bases, with 21 bases between. Germline loops: CDR1 LNHDA, CDR2 SQIVND (reference sequence). This CDR3 comprises 15 residues.

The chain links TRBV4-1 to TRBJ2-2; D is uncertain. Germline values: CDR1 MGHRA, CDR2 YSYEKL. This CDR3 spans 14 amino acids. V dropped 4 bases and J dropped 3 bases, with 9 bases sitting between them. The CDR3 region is CASSRNEYTGELFF. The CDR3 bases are TGCGCCAGCAGCCGTAATGAGTACACCGGGGAGCTGTTTTTT.

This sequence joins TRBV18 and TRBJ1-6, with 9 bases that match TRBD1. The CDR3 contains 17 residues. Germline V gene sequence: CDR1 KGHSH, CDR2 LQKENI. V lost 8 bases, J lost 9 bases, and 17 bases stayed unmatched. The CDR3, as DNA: TGTGCCAGCCAACTTCTTAGGACAGGGGAATTCGGTTCACCCCTCCACTTT. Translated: CASQLLRTGEFGSPLHF.

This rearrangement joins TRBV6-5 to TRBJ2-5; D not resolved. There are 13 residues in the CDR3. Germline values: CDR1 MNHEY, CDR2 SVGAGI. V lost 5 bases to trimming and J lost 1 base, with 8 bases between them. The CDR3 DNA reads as TGTGCCAGCAGTACTCCGGGCCAAGAGACCCAGTACTTC. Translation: CASSTPGQETQYF.

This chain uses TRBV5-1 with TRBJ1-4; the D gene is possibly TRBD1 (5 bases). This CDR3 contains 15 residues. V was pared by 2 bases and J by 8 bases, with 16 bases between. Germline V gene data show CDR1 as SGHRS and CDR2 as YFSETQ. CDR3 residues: CASSFDQGGEEKLFF. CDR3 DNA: TGCGCCAGCAGCTTCGACCAGGGCGGGGAGGAAAAACTGTTTTTT.

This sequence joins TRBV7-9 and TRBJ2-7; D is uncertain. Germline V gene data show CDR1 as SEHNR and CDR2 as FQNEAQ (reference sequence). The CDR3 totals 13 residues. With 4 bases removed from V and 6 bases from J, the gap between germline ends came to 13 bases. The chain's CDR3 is CASSSYPIREQYF. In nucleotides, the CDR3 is TGTGCCAGCAGCTCCTACCCTATCCGCGAGCAGTACTTC.

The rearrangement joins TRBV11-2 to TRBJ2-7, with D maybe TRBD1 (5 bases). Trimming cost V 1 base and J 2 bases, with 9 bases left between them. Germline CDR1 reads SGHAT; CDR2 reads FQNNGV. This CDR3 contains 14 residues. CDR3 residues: CASSLGRTTYEQYF. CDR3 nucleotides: TGTGCCAGCAGCTTAGGCCGGACAACCTACGAGCAGTACTTC. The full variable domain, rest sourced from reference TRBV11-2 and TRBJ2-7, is EAGVAQSPRYKIIEKRQSVAFWCNPISGHATLYWYQQILGQGPKLLIQFQNNGVVDDSQLPKDRFSAERLKGVDSTLKIQPAKLEDSAVYLCASSLGRTTYEQYFGPGTRLTVT.

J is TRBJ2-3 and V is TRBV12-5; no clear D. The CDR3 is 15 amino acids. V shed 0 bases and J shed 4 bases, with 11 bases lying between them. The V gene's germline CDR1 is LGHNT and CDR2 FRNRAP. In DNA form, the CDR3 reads TGTGCTAGTGGTTTGGTAGTCCCAGGTCCAGATACGCAGTATTTT. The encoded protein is CASGLVVPGPDTQYF.

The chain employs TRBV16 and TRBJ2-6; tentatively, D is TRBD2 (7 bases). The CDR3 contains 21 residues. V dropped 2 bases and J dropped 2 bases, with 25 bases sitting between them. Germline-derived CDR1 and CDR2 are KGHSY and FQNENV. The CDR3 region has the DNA TGTGCCAGCAGCCAAGGGTCAAGGCTGCGGGGGCGGTCTCCTGGGGCCAACGTCCTGACTTTC. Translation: CASSQGSRLRGRSPGANVLTF.

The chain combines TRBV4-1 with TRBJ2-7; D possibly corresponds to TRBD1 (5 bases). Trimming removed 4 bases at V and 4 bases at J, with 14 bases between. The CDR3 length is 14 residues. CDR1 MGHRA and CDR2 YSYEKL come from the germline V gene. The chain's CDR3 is CASSRRTTDYEQYF. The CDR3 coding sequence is TGCGCCAGCAGCCGGCGAACGACAGATTACGAGCAGTACTTC.

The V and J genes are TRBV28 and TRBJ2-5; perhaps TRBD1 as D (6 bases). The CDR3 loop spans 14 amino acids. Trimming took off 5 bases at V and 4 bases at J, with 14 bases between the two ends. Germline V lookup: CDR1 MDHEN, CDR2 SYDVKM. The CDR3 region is CASSTPQGSETQYF. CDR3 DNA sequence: TGTGCCAGCAGTACCCCACAGGGCTCAGAGACCCAGTACTTC. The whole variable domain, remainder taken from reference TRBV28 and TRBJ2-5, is DVKVTQSSRYLVKRTGEKVFLECVQDMDHENMFWYRQDPGLGLRLIYFSYDVKMKEKGDIPEGYSVSREKKERFSLILESASTNQTSMYLCASSTPQGSETQYFGPGTRLLVL.

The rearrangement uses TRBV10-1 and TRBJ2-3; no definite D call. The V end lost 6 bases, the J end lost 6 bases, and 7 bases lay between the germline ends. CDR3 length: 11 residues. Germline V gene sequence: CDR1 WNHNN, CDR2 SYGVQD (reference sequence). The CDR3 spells CASSSGDTQYF. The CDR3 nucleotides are TGCGCCAGCAGCAGTGGGGATACGCAGTATTTT.

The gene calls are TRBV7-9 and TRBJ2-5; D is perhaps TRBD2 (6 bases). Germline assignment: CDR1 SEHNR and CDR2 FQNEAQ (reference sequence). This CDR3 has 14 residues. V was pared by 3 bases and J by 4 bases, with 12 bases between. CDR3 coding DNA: TGTGCCAGCAGCTTTGAGGGGAGGAGAGAGACCCAGTACTTC. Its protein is CASSFEGRRETQYF.

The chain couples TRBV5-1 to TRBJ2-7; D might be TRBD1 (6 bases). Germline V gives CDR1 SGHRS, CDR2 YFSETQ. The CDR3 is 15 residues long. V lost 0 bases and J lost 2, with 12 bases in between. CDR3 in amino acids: CASSLAGTRTYEQYF. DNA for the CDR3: TGCGCCAGCAGCTTGGCCGGGACACGTACCTACGAGCAGTACTTC.

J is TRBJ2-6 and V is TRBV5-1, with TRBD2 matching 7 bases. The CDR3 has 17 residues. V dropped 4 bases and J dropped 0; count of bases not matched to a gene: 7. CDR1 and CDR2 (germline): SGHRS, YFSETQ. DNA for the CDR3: TGCGCCAGCAGCCTGAGCGGGGCGAGCTCTGGGGCCAACGTCCTGACTTTC. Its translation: CASSLSGASSGANVLTF.

DNA for the CDR3: TGTGCCAGCAGACAGGCGGAAAATGAAGCTTTCTTT. Translating it yields CASRQAENEAFF. The chain couples TRBV6-5 to TRBJ1-1; weak D call: TRBD1 (5 bases). The CDR3 has 12 residues. Trimming took off 6 bases at V and 7 bases at J, with 12 bases between the two ends. Germline V gives CDR1 MNHEY, CDR2 SVGAGI.

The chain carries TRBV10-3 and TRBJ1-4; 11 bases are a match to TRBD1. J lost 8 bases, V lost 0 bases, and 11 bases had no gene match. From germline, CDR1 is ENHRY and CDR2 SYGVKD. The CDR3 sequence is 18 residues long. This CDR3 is CAISESGDRTGGGEKLFF. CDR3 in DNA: TGTGCCATCAGTGAGTCGGGCGATAGGACAGGGGGCGGCGAAAAACTGTTTTTT.

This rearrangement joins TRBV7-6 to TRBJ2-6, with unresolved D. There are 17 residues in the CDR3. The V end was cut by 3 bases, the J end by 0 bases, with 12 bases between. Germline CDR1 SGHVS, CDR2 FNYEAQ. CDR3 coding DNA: TGTGCCAGCAGCTTCTCGGGCACGATCTCTGGGGCCAACGTCCTGACTTTC. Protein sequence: CASSFSGTISGANVLTF. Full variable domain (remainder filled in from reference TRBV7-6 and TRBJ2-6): GAGVSQSPRYKVTKRGQDVALRCDPISGHVSLYWYRQALGQGPEFLTYFNYEAQQDKSGLPNDRFSAERPEGSISTLTIQRTEQRDSAMYRCASSFSGTISGANVLTFGAGSRLTVL.